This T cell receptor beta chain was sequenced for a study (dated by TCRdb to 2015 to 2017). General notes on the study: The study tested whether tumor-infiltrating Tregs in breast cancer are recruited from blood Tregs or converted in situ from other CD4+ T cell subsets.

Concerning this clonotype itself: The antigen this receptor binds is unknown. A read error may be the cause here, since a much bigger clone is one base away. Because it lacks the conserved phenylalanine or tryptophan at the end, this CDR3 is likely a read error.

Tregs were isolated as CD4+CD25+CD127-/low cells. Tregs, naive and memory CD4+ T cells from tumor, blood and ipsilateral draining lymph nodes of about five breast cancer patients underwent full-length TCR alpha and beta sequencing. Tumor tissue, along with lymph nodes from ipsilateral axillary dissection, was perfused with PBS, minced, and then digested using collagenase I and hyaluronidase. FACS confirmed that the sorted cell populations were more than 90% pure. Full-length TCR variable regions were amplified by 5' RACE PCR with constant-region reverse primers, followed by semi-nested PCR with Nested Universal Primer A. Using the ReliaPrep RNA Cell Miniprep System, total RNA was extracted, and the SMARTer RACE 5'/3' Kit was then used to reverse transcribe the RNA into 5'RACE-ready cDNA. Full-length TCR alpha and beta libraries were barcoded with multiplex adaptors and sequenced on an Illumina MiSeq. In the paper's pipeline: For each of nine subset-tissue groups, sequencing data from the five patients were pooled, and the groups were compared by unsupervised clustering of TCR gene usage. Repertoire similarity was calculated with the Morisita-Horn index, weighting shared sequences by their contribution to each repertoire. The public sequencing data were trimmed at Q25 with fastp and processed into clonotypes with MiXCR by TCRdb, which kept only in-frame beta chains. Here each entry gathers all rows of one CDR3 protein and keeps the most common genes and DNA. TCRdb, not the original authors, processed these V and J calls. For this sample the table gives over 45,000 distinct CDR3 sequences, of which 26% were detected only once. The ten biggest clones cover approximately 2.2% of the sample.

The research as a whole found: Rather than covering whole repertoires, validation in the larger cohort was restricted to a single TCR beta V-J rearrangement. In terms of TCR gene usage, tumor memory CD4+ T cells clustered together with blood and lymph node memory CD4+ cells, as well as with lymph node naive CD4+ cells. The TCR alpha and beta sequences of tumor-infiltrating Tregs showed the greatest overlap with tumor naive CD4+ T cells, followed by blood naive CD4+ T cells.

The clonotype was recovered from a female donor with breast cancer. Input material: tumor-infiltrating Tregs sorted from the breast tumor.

In nucleotides, the sequence is TGCAGTGCTATAGGGCAGCCGAACACTGAAGCTTTCTGT. This encodes CSAIGQPNTEAFC. Recombination joined TRBV20-1 with TRBJ1-1, with the D gene not clear enough to name. Counting both end residues, the CDR3 totals 13 amino acids. Just CDR3 DNA is preserved here, 39 bases in frame from base 1. V was cut back by 4 bases and J by 1 base, leaving a gap of 10 bases between them. The germline V gene (reference sequence) sets CDR1 to DFQATT and CDR2 to SNEGSKA.